This T cell receptor beta chain appears in the sequencing data of a study of Graves' ophthalmopathy and Graves' hyperthyroidism. This clonotype was seen repeatedly, ten times or more. What it binds is not known. Germline assignment: CDR1 PRHDT and CDR2 FYEKMQ (reference sequence). V was pared by 4 bases and J by 8 bases, with 12 bases of the junction left unmatched. CDR3 length: 15 amino acids. Amplified material comprised TCR beta CDR3 regions derived from RNA transcripts. An opening RT-PCR round employed HTBI primers and preceded a second-round multiplex PCR. TCRdb passed the multiplex PCR reads through MiXCR, listing each CDR3 protein once. The sample includes 350,000 to 400,000 distinct CDR3 sequences, around 16% of them seen just once. Overall study results and limits: A roughly 81% specificity and roughly 90% sensitivity were achieved by a 13-signature model that separated ophthalmopathy from stable hyperthyroidism. Thyroid clonotypes that were expanded above 0.001 frequency mostly also appeared in blood.

The sequence came from a woman aged 18 to 35 with Graves' ophthalmopathy. This rearrangement joins TRBV13 to TRBJ1-2; 8 bases are a match to TRBD1. The source material was peripheral blood. The CDR3 nucleotides read TGTGCCAGCAGCTCAACGATGGACAGGGTCAGGGGCTACACCTTC. This encodes CASSSTMDRVRGYTF.